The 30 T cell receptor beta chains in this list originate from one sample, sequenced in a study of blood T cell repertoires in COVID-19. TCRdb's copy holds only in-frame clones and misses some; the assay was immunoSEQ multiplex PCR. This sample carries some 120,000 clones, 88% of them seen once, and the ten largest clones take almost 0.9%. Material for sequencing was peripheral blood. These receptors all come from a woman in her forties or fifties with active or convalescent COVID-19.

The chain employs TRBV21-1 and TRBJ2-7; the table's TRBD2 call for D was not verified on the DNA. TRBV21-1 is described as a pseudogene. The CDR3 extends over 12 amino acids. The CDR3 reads CASKYGPSEQYF. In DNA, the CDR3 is TGTGCCAGCAAATACGGTCCTAGTGAGCAGTACTTC.

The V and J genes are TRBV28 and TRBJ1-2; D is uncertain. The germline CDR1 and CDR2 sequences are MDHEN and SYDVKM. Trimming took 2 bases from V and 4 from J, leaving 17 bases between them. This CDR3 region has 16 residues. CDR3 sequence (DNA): TGTGCCAGCAGTTTAAATGGGTTGGAGGGAAGCTATGGCTACACCTTC. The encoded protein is CASSLNGLEGSYGYTF.

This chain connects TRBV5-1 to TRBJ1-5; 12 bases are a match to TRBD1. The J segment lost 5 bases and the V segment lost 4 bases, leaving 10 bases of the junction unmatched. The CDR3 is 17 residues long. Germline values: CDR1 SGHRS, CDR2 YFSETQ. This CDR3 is CASSPGTGGDLDQPQHF. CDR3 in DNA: TGCGCCAGCAGCCCAGGGACAGGGGGCGACTTGGATCAGCCCCAGCATTTT. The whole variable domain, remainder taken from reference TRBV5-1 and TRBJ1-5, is KAGVTQTPRYLIKTRGQQVTLSCSPISGHRSVSWYQQTPGQGLQFLFEYFSETQRNKGNFPGRFSGRQFSNSRSEMNVSTLELGDSALYLCASSPGTGGDLDQPQHFGDGTRLSIL.

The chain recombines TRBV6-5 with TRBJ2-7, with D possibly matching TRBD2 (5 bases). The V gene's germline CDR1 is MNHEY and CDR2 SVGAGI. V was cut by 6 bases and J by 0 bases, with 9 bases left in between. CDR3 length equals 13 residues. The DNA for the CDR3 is TGTGCCAGCAGCCGGGATCCCTCCTACGAGCAGTACTTC. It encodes CASSRDPSYEQYF.

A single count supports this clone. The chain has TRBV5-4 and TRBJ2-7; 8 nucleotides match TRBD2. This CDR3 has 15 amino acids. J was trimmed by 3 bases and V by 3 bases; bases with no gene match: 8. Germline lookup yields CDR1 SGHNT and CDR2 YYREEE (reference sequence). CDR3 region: CASSSGSGARYEQYF. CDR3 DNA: TGTGCCAGCAGCTCGGGTAGCGGGGCCCGCTACGAGCAGTACTTC. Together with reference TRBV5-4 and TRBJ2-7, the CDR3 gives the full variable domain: ETGVTQSPTHLIKTRGQQVTLRCSSQSGHNTVSWYQQALGQGPQFIFQYYREEENGRGNFPPRFSGLQFPNYSSELNVNALELDDSALYLCASSSGSGARYEQYFGPGTRLTVT.

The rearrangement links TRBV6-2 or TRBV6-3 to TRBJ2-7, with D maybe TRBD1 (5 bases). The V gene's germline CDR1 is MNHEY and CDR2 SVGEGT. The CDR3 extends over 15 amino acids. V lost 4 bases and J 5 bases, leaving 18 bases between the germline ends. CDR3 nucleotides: TGTGCCAGCAGTTCACAGCTCGGAGAAGGGGACGAGCAGTACTTC. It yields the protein CASSSQLGEGDEQYF.

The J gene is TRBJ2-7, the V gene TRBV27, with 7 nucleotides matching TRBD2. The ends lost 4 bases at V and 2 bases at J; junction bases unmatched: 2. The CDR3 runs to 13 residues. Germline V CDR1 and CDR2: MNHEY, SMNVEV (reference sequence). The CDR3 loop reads CASSSGTTYEQYF. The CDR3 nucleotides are TGTGCCAGCAGTTCCGGGACTACCTACGAGCAGTACTTC.

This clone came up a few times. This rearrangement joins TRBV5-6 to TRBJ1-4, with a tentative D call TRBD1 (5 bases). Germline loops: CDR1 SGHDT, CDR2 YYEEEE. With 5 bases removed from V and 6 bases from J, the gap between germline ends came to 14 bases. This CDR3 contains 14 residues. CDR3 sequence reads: CASRGRGTHEKLFF. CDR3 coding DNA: TGTGCCAGCAGAGGTCGGGGGACGCATGAAAAACTGTTTTTT.

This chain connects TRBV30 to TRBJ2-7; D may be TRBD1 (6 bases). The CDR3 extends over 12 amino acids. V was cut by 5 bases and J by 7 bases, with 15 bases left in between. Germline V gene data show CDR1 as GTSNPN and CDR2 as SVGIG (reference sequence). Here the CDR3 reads CAWAPRGGEQYF. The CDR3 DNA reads TGTGCCTGGGCTCCCAGGGGTGGGGAGCAGTACTTC.

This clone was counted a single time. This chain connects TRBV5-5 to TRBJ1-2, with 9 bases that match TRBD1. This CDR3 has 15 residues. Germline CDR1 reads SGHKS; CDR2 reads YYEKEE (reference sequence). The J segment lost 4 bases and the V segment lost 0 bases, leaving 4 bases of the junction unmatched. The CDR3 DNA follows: TGTGCCAGCAGCTTGGCGGGACAGGGTATCTATGGCTACACCTTC. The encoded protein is CASSLAGQGIYGYTF.

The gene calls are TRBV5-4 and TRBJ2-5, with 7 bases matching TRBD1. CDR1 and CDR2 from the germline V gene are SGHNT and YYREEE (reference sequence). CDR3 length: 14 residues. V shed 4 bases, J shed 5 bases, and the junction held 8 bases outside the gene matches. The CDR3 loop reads CASSPTGAGETQYF. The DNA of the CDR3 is TGTGCCAGCAGCCCCACAGGGGCCGGGGAGACCCAGTACTTC.

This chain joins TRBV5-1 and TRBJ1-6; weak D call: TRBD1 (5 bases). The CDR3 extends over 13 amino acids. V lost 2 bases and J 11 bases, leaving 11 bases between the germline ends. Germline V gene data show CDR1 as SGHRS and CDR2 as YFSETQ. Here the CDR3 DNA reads TGCGCCAGCAGCTTCCAGGGTTTAACACCCCTCCACTTT. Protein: CASSFQGLTPLHF.

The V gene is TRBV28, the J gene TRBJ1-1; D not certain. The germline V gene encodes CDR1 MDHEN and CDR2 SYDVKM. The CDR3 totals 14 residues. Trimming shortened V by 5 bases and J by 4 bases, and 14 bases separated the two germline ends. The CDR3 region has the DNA TGTGCCAGCAGTATACCGGAGGGAATCACTGAAGCTTTCTTT. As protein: CASSIPEGITEAFF. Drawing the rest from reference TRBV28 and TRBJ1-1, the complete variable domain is DVKVTQSSRYLVKRTGEKVFLECVQDMDHENMFWYRQDPGLGLRLIYFSYDVKMKEKGDIPEGYSVSREKKERFSLILESASTNQTSMYLCASSIPEGITEAFFGQGTRLTVV.

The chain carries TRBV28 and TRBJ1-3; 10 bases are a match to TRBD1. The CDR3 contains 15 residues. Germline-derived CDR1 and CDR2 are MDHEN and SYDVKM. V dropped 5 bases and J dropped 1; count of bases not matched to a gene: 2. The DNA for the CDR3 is TGTGCCAGCAGTGGACAGGGGGAATCTGGAAACACCATATATTTT. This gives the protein CASSGQGESGNTIYF. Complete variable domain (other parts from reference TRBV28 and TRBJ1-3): DVKVTQSSRYLVKRTGEKVFLECVQDMDHENMFWYRQDPGLGLRLIYFSYDVKMKEKGDIPEGYSVSREKKERFSLILESASTNQTSMYLCASSGQGESGNTIYFGEGSWLTVV.

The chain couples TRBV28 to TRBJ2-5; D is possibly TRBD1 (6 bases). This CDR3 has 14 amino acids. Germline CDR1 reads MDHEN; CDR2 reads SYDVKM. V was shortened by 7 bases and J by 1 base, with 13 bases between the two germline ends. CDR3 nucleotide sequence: TGTGCCAGCACTCCCACAGGGCTCCAAGAGACCCAGTACTTC. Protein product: CASTPTGLQETQYF.

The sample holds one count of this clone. The CDR3 sequence is CSASLARFNEQFF. The CDR3 DNA reads as TGCAGTGCTAGTTTAGCCCGCTTCAATGAGCAGTTCTTC. V is TRBV20-1 and J is TRBJ2-1; D gene ambiguous. The CDR3 contains 13 residues. V was shortened by 3 bases and J by 6 bases, with 12 bases between the two germline ends. Per the germline V gene, CDR1 is DFQATT and CDR2 is SNEGSKA (reference sequence).

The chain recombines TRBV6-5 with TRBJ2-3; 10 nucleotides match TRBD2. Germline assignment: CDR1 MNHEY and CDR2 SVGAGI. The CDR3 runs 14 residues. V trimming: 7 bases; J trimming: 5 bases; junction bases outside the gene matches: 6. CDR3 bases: TGTGCCAGCAAAGCTAGCGGGAGAGGAGATACGCAGTATTTT. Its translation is CASKASGRGDTQYF.

CDR3 amino acids: CATSRDTGGDTEAFF. DNA for the CDR3: TGTGCCACCAGCAGAGACACAGGGGGGGACACTGAAGCTTTCTTT. The chain couples TRBV15 to TRBJ1-1, with 8 bases matching TRBD1. The V and J ends lost 0 bases and 3 bases, in that order; junction bases with no gene match: 3. The CDR3 covers 15 residues. The germline gives CDR1 LNHNV, CDR2 YYDKDF (reference sequence).

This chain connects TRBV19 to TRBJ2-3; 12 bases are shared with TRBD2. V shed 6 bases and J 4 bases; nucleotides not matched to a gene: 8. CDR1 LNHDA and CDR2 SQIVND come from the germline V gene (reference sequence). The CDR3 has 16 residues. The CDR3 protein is CASSPRLAGVADTQYF. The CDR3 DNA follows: TGTGCCAGTAGCCCCAGACTAGCGGGAGTGGCAGATACGCAGTATTTT.

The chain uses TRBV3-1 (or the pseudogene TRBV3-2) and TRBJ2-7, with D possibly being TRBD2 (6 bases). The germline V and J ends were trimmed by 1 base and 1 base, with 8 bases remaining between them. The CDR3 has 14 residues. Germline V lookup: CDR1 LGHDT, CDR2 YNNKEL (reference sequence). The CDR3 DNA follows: TGTGCCAGCAGCCAAGGTAGCGGTTCCTACGAGCAGTACTTC. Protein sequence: CASSQGSGSYEQYF.

The CDR3 DNA reads as TGTGCCAGTAGGCACGCGGGAGTCGGGGAGCAGTTCTTC. It encodes CASRHAGVGEQFF. This sequence joins TRBV19 and TRBJ2-1; 7 nucleotides align to TRBD2. V was pared by 6 bases and J by 10 bases, with 9 bases of the junction left unmatched. The length of the CDR3 is 13 residues. Germline assignment: CDR1 LNHDA and CDR2 SQIVND (reference sequence).

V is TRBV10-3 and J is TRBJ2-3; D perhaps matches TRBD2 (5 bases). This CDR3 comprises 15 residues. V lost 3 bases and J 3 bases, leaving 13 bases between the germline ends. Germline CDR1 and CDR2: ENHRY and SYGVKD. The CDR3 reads CAISENGMGTDTQYF. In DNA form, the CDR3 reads TGTGCCATCAGTGAAAACGGGATGGGGACAGATACGCAGTATTTT.

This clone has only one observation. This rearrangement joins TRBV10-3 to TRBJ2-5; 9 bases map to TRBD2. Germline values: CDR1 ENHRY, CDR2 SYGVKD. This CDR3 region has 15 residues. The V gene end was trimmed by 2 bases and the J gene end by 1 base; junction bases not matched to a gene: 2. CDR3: CAISEPAGGQETQYF. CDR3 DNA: TGTGCCATCAGTGAGCCAGCGGGAGGCCAAGAGACCCAGTACTTC.

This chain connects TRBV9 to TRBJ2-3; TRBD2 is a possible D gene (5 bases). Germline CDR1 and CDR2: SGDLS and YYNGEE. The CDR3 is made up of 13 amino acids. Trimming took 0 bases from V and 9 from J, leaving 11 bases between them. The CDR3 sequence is CASSVAGGRTQYF. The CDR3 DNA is TGTGCCAGCAGCGTAGCCGGAGGACGCACGCAGTATTTT.

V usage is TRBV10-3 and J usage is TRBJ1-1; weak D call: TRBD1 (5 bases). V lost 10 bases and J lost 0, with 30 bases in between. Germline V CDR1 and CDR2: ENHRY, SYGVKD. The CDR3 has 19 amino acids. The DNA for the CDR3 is TGTGCCACCCTTCGTAGAAGGGGCCAGGCTATGTTAGTGAACACTGAAGCTTTCTTT. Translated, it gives CATLRRRGQAMLVNTEAFF.

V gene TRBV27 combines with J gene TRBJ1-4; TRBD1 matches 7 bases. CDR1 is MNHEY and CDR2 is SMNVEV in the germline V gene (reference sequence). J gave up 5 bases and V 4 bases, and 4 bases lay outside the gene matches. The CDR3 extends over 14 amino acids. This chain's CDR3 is CASSSHRGNEKLFF. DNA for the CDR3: TGTGCCAGCAGTTCCCACAGGGGAAATGAAAAACTGTTTTTT.

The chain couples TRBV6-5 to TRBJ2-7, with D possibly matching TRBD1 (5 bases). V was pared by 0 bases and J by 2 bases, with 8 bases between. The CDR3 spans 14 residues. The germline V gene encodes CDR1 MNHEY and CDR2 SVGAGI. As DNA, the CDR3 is TGTGCCAGCAGTTACTCGGGGCAGCCCTACGAGCAGTACTTC. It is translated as CASSYSGQPYEQYF.

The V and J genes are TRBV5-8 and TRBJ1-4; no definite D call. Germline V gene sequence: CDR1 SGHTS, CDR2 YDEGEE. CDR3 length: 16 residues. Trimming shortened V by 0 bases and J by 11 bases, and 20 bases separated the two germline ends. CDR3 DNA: TGTGCCAGCAGCTTGGGGGGAGACTACAGTCCTTCGAAACTGTTTTTT. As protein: CASSLGGDYSPSKLFF.

The CDR3, as DNA: TGCAGCGGAATACAGGGGAACGAGCAGTACTTC. Amino acids: CSGIQGNEQYF. This chain uses TRBV29-1 with TRBJ2-7; the match to TRBD1 covers 7 bases. The germline gives CDR1 SQVTM, CDR2 ANQGSEA. The CDR3 is 11 residues long. The junction had 5 bases not matched to a gene; V was cut back by 7 bases and J by 5 bases.

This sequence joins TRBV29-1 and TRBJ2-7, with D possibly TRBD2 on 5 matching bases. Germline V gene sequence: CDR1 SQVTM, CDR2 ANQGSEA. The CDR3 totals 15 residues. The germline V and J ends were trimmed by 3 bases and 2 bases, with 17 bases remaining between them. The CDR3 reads CSVDSGTGIPYEQYF. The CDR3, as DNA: TGCAGCGTTGATTCGGGAACGGGAATCCCCTACGAGCAGTACTTC.